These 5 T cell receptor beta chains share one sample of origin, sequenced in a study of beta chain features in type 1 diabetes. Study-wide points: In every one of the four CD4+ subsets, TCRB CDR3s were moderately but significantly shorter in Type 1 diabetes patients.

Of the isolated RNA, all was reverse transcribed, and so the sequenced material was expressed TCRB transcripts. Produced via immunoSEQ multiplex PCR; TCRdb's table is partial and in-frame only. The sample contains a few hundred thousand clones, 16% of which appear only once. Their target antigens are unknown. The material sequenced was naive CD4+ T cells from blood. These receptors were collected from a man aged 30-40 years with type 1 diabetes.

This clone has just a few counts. This CDR3 reads CASNRDRKPANYGYTF. CDR3 DNA: TGCGCCAGCAACCGGGACAGGAAACCTGCTAACTATGGCTACACCTTC. The chain has TRBV23-1 and TRBJ1-2; 8 bases fit TRBD1. TRBV23-1 is filed as an ORF, its function uncertain. This CDR3 is built from 16 residues. V lost 7 bases and J lost 0; bases outside the gene matches: 10.

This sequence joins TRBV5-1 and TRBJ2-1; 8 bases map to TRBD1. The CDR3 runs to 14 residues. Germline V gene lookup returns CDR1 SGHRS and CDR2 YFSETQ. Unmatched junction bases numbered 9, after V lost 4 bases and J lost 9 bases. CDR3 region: CASSTGQGSTEQFF. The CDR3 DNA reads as TGCGCCAGCAGCACCGGACAGGGAAGCACTGAGCAGTTCTTC.

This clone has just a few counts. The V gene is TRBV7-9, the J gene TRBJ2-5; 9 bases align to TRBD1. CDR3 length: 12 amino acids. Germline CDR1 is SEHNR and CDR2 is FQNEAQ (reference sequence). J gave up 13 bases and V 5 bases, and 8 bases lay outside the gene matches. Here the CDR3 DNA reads TGTGCCAGCAGCCCGGGGGACAGGGTGCGGTACTTC. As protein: CASSPGDRVRYF.

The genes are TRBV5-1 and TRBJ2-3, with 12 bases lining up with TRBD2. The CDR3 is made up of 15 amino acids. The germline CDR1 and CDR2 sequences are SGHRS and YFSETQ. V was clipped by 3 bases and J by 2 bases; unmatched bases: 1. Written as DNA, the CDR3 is TGCGCCAGCAGCTGGACTAGCGGGACCACAGATACGCAGTATTTT. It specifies CASSWTSGTTDTQYF.

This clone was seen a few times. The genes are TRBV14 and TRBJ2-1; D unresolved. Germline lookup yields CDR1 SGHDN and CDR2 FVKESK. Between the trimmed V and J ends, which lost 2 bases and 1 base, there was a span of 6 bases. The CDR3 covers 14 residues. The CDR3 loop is CASSQLNSYNEQFF. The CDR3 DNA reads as TGTGCCAGCAGCCAACTAAATTCCTACAATGAGCAGTTCTTC.